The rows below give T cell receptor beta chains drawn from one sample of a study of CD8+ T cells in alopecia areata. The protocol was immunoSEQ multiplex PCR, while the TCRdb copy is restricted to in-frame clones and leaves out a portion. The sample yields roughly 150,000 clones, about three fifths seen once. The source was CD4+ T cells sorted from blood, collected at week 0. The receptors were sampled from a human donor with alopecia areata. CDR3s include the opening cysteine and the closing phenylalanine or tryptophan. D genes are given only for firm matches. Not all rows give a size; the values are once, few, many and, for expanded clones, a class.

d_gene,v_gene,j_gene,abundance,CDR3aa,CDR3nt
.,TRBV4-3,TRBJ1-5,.,CASSGHLDQPQHF,TGCGCCAGCAGCGGACACCTTGATCAGCCCCAGCATTTT
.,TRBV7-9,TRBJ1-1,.,CASSPLGGWTEAFF,TGTGCCAGCAGCCCCCTTGGGGGCTGGACTGAAGCTTTCTTT
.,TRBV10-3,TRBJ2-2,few,CATLPEPGELFF,TGTGCCACCCTACCGGAGCCCGGGGAGCTGTTTTTT
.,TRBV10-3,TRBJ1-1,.,CAIRTGLNTEAFF,TGTGCCATCCGAACAGGGCTGAACACTGAAGCTTTCTTT
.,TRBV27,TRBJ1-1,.,CASSVRAGSGVTEAFF,TGTGCCAGCAGTGTACGGGCAGGGTCAGGAGTCACTGAAGCTTTCTTT
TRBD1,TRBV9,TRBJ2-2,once,CASSVQTGGVGELFF,TGTGCCAGCAGCGTTCAGACAGGGGGTGTCGGGGAGCTGTTTTTT
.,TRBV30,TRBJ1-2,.,CAWSAGRGYTF,TGTGCCTGGAGTGCGGGTAGGGGCTACACCTTC
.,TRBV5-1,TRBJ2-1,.,CASSPRDGYNEQFF,TGCGCCAGCAGCCCGAGGGACGGCTACAATGAGCAGTTCTTC
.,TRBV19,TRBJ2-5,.,CASSGGQETQYF,TGTGCCAGTAGTGGAGGCCAAGAGACCCAGTACTTC
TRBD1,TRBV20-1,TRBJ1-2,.,CSATTGEGYTF,TGCAGTGCAACGACAGGGGAGGGCTACACCTTC
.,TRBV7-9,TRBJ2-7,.,CASSFGQTISYEQYF,TGTGCCAGCAGCTTTGGACAGACAATCTCCTACGAGCAGTACTTC
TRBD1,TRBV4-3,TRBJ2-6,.,CASSREQGVTGANVLTF,TGCGCCAGCAGCCGAGAACAGGGGGTTACTGGGGCCAACGTCCTGACTTTC
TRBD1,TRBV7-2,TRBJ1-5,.,CASSGQGTGNQPQHF,TGTGCCAGCAGCGGACAGGGGACTGGCAATCAGCCCCAGCATTTT
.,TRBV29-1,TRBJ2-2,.,CSVSDRTGELFF,TGCAGCGTTTCCGACAGAACCGGGGAGCTGTTTTTT
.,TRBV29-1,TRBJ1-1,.,CSAAEAFF,TGCAGCGCGGCTGAAGCTTTCTTT
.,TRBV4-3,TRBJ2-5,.,CASSQDSTSRRETQYF,TGCGCCAGCAGCCAAGATTCTACAAGTCGTCGAGAGACCCAGTACTTC
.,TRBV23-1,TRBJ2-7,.,CASSQSRHRAPYEQYF,TGCGCCAGCAGTCAATCGAGACACAGGGCCCCCTACGAGCAGTACTTC
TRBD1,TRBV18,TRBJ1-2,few,CASSPTDRGRGYTF,TGTGCCAGCTCGCCAACCGACAGGGGCCGTGGCTACACCTTC
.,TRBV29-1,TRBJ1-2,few,CSAAIPGYTF,TGCAGCGCCGCGATACCCGGCTACACCTTC
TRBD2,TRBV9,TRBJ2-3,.,CASSPHWGGKVSDTQYF,TGTGCCAGCAGCCCACATTGGGGGGGGAAAGTATCTGATACGCAGTATTTT
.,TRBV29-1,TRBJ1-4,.,CSVEENQGEKLFF,TGCAGCGTTGAAGAGAATCAGGGGGAAAAACTGTTTTTT
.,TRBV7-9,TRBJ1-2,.,CASSRTENGYTF,TGTGCCAGCAGCAGGACGGAGAATGGCTACACCTTC
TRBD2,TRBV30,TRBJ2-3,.,CAWGLAPGTDTQYF,TGTGCCTGGGGACTAGCGCCCGGCACAGATACGCAGTATTTT
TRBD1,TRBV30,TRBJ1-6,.,CASNRDRDSPLHF,TGTGCCTCGAACCGGGACAGGGACTCACCCCTCCACTTT
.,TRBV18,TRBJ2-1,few,CASSRSRTNYNEQFF,TGTGCCAGCTCCCGGTCCCGGACGAACTACAATGAGCAGTTCTTC
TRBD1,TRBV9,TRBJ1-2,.,CASSVAGGYGYTF,TGTGCCAGCAGCGTAGCAGGGGGCTATGGCTACACCTTC
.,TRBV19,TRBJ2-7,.,CASSIERTTEQYF,TGTGCCAGTAGTATTGAAAGGACAACCGAGCAGTACTTC
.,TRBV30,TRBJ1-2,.,CACPWGKEGYTF,TGTGCCTGTCCATGGGGGAAGGAAGGCTACACCTTC
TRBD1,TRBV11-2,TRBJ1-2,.,CASSSWTGGDGYTF,TGTGCCAGCAGCTCTTGGACAGGGGGAGATGGCTACACCTTC
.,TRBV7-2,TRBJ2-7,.,CASSLGLSGYEQYF,TGTGCCAGCAGCTTAGGGCTTTCCGGCTACGAGCAGTACTTC
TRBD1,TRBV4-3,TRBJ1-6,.,CASSRASPGQGSNSPLHF,TGCGCCAGCAGCCGCGCTTCTCCGGGACAGGGAAGTAATTCACCCCTCCACTTT
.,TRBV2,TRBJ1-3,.,CASSRSTDGNTIYF,TGTGCCAGCAGCCGCTCGACAGACGGAAACACCATATATTTC
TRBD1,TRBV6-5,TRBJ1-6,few,CASSYQDRDSPLHF,TGTGCCAGCAGTTATCAGGACAGGGACTCACCCCTCCACTTT
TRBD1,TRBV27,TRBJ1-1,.,CASSRGGGPEAFF,TGTGCCAGCAGTCGAGGAGGGGGCCCTGAAGCTTTCTTT
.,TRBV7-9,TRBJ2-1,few,CASSLGQGLSNEQFF,TGTGCCAGCAGCTTAGGGCAGGGACTGTCGAATGAGCAGTTCTTC
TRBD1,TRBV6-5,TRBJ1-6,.,CASSSWTGNSPLHF,TGTGCCAGCAGTTCATGGACAGGGAATTCACCCCTCCACTTT
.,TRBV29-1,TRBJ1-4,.,CSVAAEDEKLFF,TGCAGCGTTGCTGCTGAAGATGAAAAACTGTTTTTT
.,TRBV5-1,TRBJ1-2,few,CASSLVGPDDGYTF,TGCGCCAGCAGCTTAGTCGGTCCCGACGATGGCTACACCTTC
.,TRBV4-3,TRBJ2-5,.,CASSTRPRAQETQYF,TGCGCCAGCAGCACCCGACCGAGGGCACAAGAGACCCAGTACTTC
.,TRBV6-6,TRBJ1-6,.,CASSYRPSGNSPLHF,TGTGCCAGCAGTTACAGACCTAGTGGGAATTCACCCCTCCACTTT
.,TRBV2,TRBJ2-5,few,CASSLTQETQYF,TGTGCCAGCAGTTTGACACAAGAGACCCAGTACTTC
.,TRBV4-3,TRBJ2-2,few,CASSPTRQVGGELFF,TGCGCCAGCAGCCCCACTCGACAGGTCGGCGGGGAGCTGTTTTTT
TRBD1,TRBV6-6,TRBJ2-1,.,CASSRDRVGQFF,TGTGCCAGCAGCCGAGACAGGGTAGGGCAGTTCTTC
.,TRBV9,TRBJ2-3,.,CASSLRTDTQYF,TGTGCCAGCAGCCTTCGCACAGATACGCAGTATTTT